Below are 5 T cell receptor beta chains sequenced from a single sample in a study of blood T cell repertoires in COVID-19. The data were produced by immunoSEQ multiplex PCR, yet TCRdb's version contains in-frame clones alone and is incomplete. The data show 330,000 or so clones, 87% seen once. The sequenced sample was peripheral blood. The source of these receptors is a young man with COVID-19, enrolled during active disease.

The count of this clone is one. In the same sample, other DNA sequences code for this CDR3. The chain has TRBV27 and TRBJ2-5, with TRBD1 matching over 10 bases. V was pared by 5 bases and J by 3 bases, with 3 bases of the junction left unmatched. Germline V gene sequence: CDR1 MNHEY, CDR2 SMNVEV (reference sequence). CDR3 length: 14 residues. The CDR3 reads CASSRTGGEETQYF. The CDR3 DNA is TGTGCCAGCAGTCGGACAGGGGGAGAAGAGACCCAGTACTTC.

The rearrangement joins TRBV5-4 to TRBJ1-1; no clear D. Per the germline V gene, CDR1 is SGHNT and CDR2 is YYREEE (reference sequence). This CDR3 contains 17 residues. V lost 3 bases to trimming and J lost 1 base, with 19 bases between them. CDR3 protein: CASSSQSGGYWNTEAFF. CDR3 bases: TGTGCCAGCAGCTCCCAGTCAGGAGGGTATTGGAACACTGAAGCTTTCTTT.

The gene calls are TRBV5-1 and TRBJ1-2, with D unclear. Trimming took off 3 bases at V and 0 bases at J, with 6 bases between the two ends. CDR3 size: 13 residues. The germline CDR1 and CDR2 sequences are SGHRS and YFSETQ. As DNA, the CDR3 is TGCGCCAGCAGCTCTGAGGCTAACTATGGCTACACCTTC. It codes for CASSSEANYGYTF.

V is TRBV7-2 and J is TRBJ2-1; 9 positions match TRBD1. The CDR3 extends over 14 amino acids. V gave up 5 bases and J gave up 7 bases; unmatched junction bases: 6. Germline lookup yields CDR1 SGHTA and CDR2 FQGNSA. CDR3 in amino acids: CASSQRTGDNEQFF. The CDR3 DNA reads as TGTGCCAGCAGCCAACGGACAGGGGATAATGAGCAGTTCTTC.

The chain uses TRBV24-1 and TRBJ2-1; TRBD2 matches 14 bases. The CDR3 loop spans 18 amino acids. The V and J ends lost 10 bases and 8 bases, in that order; junction bases with no gene match: 18. In germline, CDR1 is KGHDR, CDR2 SFDVKD. CDR3 amino acids: CATSPGLAGEESIYEQFF. CDR3 nucleotides: TGTGCCACTTCGCCGGGACTAGCGGGAGAAGAATCCATATATGAGCAGTTCTTC.